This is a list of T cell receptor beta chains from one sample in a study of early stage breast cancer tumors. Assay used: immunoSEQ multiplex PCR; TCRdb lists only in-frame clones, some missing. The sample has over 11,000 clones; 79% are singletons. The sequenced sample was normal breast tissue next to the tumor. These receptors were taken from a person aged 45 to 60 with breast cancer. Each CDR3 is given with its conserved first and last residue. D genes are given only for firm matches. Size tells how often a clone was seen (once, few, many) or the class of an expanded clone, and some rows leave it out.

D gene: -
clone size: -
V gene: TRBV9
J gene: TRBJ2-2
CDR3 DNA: TGTGCCAGCAGCGTATCAGGGCCCACCGGGGAGCTGTTTTTT
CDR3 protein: CASSVSGPTGELFF

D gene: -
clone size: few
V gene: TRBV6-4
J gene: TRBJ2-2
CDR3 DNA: TGTGCCAGCAGTGACTCGTGGAACACCGGGGAGCTGTTTTTT
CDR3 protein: CASSDSWNTGELFF

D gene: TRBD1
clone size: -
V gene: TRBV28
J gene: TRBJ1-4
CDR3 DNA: TGTGCCAGCAGTCCAGGGGGCGCGACTAATGAAAAACTGTTTTTT
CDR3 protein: CASSPGGATNEKLFF

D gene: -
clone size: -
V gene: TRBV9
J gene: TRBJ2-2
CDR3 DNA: TGTGCCAGCAGCGTAGGTCGGGCTAGCGTGAACACCGGGGAGCTGTTTTTT
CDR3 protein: CASSVGRASVNTGELFF

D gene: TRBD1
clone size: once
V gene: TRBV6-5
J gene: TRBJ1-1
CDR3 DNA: TGTGCCAGCAGTTACTTGGACAGGGGGGCCACTGAAGCTTTCTTT
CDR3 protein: CASSYLDRGATEAFF

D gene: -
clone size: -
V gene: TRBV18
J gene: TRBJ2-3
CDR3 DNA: TGTGCCAGCTCACCCGTCATCGCGGGAGATACGCAGTATTTT
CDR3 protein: CASSPVIAGDTQYF

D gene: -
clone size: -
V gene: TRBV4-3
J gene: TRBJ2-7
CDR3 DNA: TGCGCCAGCAGCCAAGATAAGATAGGATACGAGCAGTACTTC
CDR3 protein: CASSQDKIGYEQYF

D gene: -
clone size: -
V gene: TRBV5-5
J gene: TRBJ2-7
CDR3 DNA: TGTGCCAGCAGGAGTTCCGGGACGGACTCCTACGAGCAGTACTTC
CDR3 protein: CASRSSGTDSYEQYF

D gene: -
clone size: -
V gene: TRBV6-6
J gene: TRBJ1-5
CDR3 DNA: TGTGCCAGCAGTTACTGGGGGGGCAATCAGCCCCAGCATTTT
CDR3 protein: CASSYWGGNQPQHF

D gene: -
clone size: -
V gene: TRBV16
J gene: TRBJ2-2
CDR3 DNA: TGTGCCAGCAGCCCCCTAACCGGGATAAACACCGGGGAGCTGTTTTTT
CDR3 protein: CASSPLTGINTGELFF

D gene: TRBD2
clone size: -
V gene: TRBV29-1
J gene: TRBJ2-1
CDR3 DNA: TGCAGCGCTCTAGCGGACACCAATGAGCAGTTCTTC
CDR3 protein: CSALADTNEQFF

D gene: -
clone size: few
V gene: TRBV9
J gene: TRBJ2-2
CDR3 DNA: TGTGCCAGCAGCGTAACAGTCGAACAGATGGAGCTGTTTTTT
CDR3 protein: CASSVTVEQMELFF

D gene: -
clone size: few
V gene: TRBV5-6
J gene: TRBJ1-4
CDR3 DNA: TGTGCCAGCAGCACTCACAGGGTTCATGAAAAACTGTTTTTT
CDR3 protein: CASSTHRVHEKLFF

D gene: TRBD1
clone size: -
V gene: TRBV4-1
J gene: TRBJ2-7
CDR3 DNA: TGCGCCAGCAGCCAGGGTGCGGACAGGGTAACCTACGAGCAGTACTTC
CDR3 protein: CASSQGADRVTYEQYF

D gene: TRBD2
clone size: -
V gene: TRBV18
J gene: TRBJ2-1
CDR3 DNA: TGTGCCAGCTCACCACAGGAGGTGCGGGAGGAGCAGTTCTTC
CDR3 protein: CASSPQEVREEQFF

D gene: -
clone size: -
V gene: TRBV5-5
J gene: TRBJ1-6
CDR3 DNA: TGTGCCAGCAGCGAGGGGGACGGTGAATCACCCCTCCACTTT
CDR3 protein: CASSEGDGESPLHF